This T cell receptor beta chain was recorded in a study of shared clonotypes between healthy human individuals. Details on this clone: No antigen is known for it.

The CDR3 length is 15 residues. Per the germline V gene, CDR1 is MNHEY and CDR2 is SVGAGI. V was pared by 5 bases and J by 6 bases, with 17 bases between. Sorted-subset replicate PCR reactions were performed with around 200 ng DNA, corresponding to tens of thousands of T cell genomes. TCRdb keeps only in-frame clones here, not all; method: immunoSEQ multiplex PCR. The table has some 2 million clones, about 95% seen once; the top ten hold 0.13%. Whole-study results and caveats: Tissues were not sampled, only blood, and their repertoires likely differ.

The clonotype comes from a man between 18 and 35 years old in good health. Sequencing was performed on naive CD4+ T cells sorted from blood. Subset indicated: CD45RA+ positively selected. This chain connects TRBV6-5 to TRBJ2-1, with D perhaps matching TRBD1 (5 bases). CDR3 in amino acids: CASSPPGRDLNEQFF. CDR3 DNA: TGTGCCAGCAGTCCTCCAGGGCGAGACCTCAATGAGCAGTTCTTC.